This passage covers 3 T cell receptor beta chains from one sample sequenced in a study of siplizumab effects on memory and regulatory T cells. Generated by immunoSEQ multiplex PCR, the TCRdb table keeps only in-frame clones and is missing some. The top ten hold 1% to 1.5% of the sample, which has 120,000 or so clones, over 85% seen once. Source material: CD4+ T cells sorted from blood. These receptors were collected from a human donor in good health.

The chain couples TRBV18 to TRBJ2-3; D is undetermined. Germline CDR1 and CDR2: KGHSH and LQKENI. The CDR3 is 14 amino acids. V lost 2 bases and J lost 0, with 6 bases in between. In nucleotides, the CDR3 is TGTGCCAGCTCACCAGTAGCTAGCACAGATACGCAGTATTTT. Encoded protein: CASSPVASTDTQYF. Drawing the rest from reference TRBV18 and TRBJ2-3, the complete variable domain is NAGVMQNPRHLVRRRGQEARLRCSPMKGHSHVYWYRQLPEEGLKFMVYLQKENIIDESGMPKERFSAEFPKEGPSILRIQQVVRGDSAAYFCASSPVASTDTQYFGPGTRLTVL.

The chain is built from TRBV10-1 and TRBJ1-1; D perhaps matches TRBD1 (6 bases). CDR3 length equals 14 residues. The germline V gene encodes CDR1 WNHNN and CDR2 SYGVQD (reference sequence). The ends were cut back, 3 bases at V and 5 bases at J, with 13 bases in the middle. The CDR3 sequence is CASSDVRGNTEAFF. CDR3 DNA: TGCGCCAGCAGTGACGTCAGGGGCAATACTGAAGCTTTCTTT.

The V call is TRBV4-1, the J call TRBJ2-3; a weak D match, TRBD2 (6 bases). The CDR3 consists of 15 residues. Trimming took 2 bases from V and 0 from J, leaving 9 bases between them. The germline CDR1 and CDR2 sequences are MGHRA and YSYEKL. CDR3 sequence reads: CASSQIAGSTDTQYF. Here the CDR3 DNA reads TGCGCCAGCAGCCAAATCGCGGGGAGCACAGATACGCAGTATTTT.